The 29 T cell receptor beta chains presented below share a single source sample, sequenced in a study of blood T cell repertoires in COVID-19. Profiled with immunoSEQ multiplex PCR; TCRdb holds only in-frame clones, not every one. The sample lists under 200,000 clones, about 88% seen once, with around 0.99% in the top ten. The material sequenced was peripheral blood. These receptors were taken from a man younger than 30 with acute or convalescent COVID-19.

CDR3 DNA sequence: TGTGCCAGCAGCCCCAGAACGGCGGGGGAGACCCAGTACTTC. Translated: CASSPRTAGETQYF. The rearrangement joins TRBV3-1 (or the pseudogene TRBV3-2) to TRBJ2-5; tentatively, D is TRBD2 (6 bases). Germline V gene sequence: CDR1 LGHDT, CDR2 YNNKEL (reference sequence). The CDR3 extends over 14 amino acids. V was cut by 4 bases and J by 5 bases, with 14 bases left in between.

The chain combines TRBV30 with TRBJ1-1, with D hard to call. Germline-derived CDR1 and CDR2 are GTSNPN and SVGIG (reference sequence). This CDR3 is 11 amino acids long. Trimming removed 2 bases from V and 4 bases from J, with 5 bases in between. The DNA of the CDR3 is TGTGCCTGGAGTTTGCGCACTGAAGCTTTCTTT. Amino acid sequence: CAWSLRTEAFF.

The rearrangement joins TRBV12-5 to TRBJ1-5, with D unclear. V lost 6 bases to trimming and J lost 4 bases, with 10 bases between them. Germline CDR1 reads LGHNT; CDR2 reads FRNRAP. CDR3 length: 13 residues. The CDR3 coding sequence is TGTGCTAGTGGATACGACAAGAATCAGCCCCAGCATTTT. This sequence encodes CASGYDKNQPQHF. Full variable domain (remainder filled in from reference TRBV12-5 and TRBJ1-5): DARVTQTPRHKVTEMGQEVTMRCQPILGHNTVFWYRQTMMQGLELLAYFRNRAPLDDSGMPKDRFSAEMPDATLATLKIQPSEPRDSAVYFCASGYDKNQPQHFGDGTRLSIL.

V is TRBV7-2 and J is TRBJ2-4, with 9 bases fitting TRBD1. With V trimmed by 3 bases and J by 4 bases, 7 bases remained unmatched. This CDR3 spans 16 amino acids. Per the germline V gene, CDR1 is SGHTA and CDR2 is FQGNSA. CDR3 residues: CASSFGTGSQKNIQYF. CDR3 nucleotide sequence: TGTGCCAGCAGCTTTGGGACAGGGAGCCAAAAAAACATTCAGTACTTC.

The rearrangement links TRBV6-1 to TRBJ1-2; 7 bases agree with TRBD1. Germline V gene lookup returns CDR1 MNHNS and CDR2 SASEGT. V gave up 1 base and J gave up 7 bases; unmatched junction bases: 9. This CDR3 has 15 residues. For the CDR3, the DNA is TGTGCCAGCAGTGAAGTGGGCAGGGGGTCAGGTGGCTACACCTTC. Protein: CASSEVGRGSGGYTF.

This chain connects TRBV29-1 to TRBJ2-7; 7 bases agree with TRBD1. The CDR3 spans 13 residues. V shed 4 bases, J shed 4 bases, and the junction held 7 bases outside the gene matches. Germline V CDR1 and CDR2: SQVTM, ANQGSEA. CDR3 loop: CSVATGMIYEQYV. DNA of the CDR3: TGCAGCGTTGCGACAGGGATGATTTACGAGCAGTACGTC.

The rearrangement links TRBV19 to TRBJ2-6, with D maybe TRBD2 (6 bases). The CDR3 spans 16 residues. CDR1 and CDR2 from the germline V gene are LNHDA and SQIVND (reference sequence). Trimming shortened V by 2 bases and J by 0 bases, and 8 bases separated the two germline ends. CDR3: CASSITRDSGANVLTF. DNA for the CDR3: TGTGCCAGTAGTATAACGCGGGACTCTGGGGCCAACGTCCTGACTTTC. Full variable domain (outside the CDR3, taken from reference TRBV19 and TRBJ2-6): DGGITQSPKYLFRKEGQNVTLSCEQNLNHDAMYWYRQDPGQGLRLIYYSQIVNDFQKGDIAEGYSVSREKKESFPLTVTSAQKNPTAFYLCASSITRDSGANVLTFGAGSRLTVL.

The chain uses TRBV14 and TRBJ1-3; tentatively, D is TRBD1 (6 bases). V gave up 4 bases and J gave up 0 bases, with 10 bases separating them. The CDR3 runs 15 residues. CDR1 and CDR2 from the germline V gene are SGHDN and FVKESK. CDR3 sequence (DNA): TGTGCCAGCAGCCTTGACAGGCTCTCTGGAAACACCATATATTTT. Amino acid sequence: CASSLDRLSGNTIYF. Variable domain in full (rest from reference TRBV14 and TRBJ1-3): EAGVTQFPSHSVIEKGQTVTLRCDPISGHDNLYWYRRVMGKEIKFLLHFVKESKQDESGMPNNRFLAERTGGTYSTLKVQPAELEDSGVYFCASSLDRLSGNTIYFGEGSWLTVV.

The chain employs TRBV12-5 and TRBJ1-1, with a tentative D call TRBD1 (5 bases). The V gene lost 1 base and the J gene lost 5 bases, with 14 bases spanning the gap. Per germline, CDR1 LGHNT and CDR2 FRNRAP. This CDR3 is built from 15 residues. CDR3 DNA sequence: TGTGCTAGTGGTTTGGGTACGGGGGGATGGACTGAAGCTTTCTTT. Its protein is CASGLGTGGWTEAFF.

This chain links TRBV6-5 with TRBJ2-7; D uncertain. The CDR3 is 13 amino acids. CDR1 is MNHEY, CDR2 SVGAGI, per germline. V gave up 7 bases and J gave up 5 bases, with 15 bases separating them. The CDR3 reads CASKLSRPNEQYF. The CDR3 region has the DNA TGTGCCAGCAAGCTCTCCCGTCCCAACGAGCAGTACTTC.

This clone was picked up a small number of times. CDR3 sequence: CASKAGTANTGELFF. The CDR3 nucleotides are TGTGCCAGCAAAGCCGGGACAGCGAACACCGGGGAGCTGTTTTTT. The chain joins TRBV2 to TRBJ2-2; TRBD1 agrees at 7 bases. The J segment lost 0 bases and the V segment lost 7 bases, leaving 5 bases of the junction unmatched. Germline CDR1 reads SNHLY; CDR2 reads FYNNEI. This CDR3 has 15 residues.

The chain joins TRBV6-1 to TRBJ1-1; D call uncertain. CDR1 and CDR2 (germline): MNHNS, SASEGT. The CDR3 has 14 residues. The V and J ends lost 0 bases and 1 base respectively, with 6 bases between them. CDR3 bases: TGTGCCAGCAGTGAAGCACACCGGAACACTGAAGCTTTCTTT. Translated: CASSEAHRNTEAFF.

J is TRBJ2-2 and V is TRBV5-1; 10 nucleotides match TRBD2. Germline values: CDR1 SGHRS, CDR2 YFSETQ. V lost 4 bases and J lost 6; bases outside the gene matches: 9. The CDR3 extends over 16 amino acids. The CDR3 here is CASSHQRGGRAGELFF. CDR3 in DNA: TGCGCCAGCAGCCACCAGCGGGGGGGCCGAGCCGGGGAGCTGTTTTTT.

The rearrangement uses TRBV6-5 and TRBJ2-7; 7 nucleotides agree with TRBD1. Per the germline V gene, CDR1 is MNHEY and CDR2 is SVGAGI. This CDR3 spans 12 amino acids. J lost 3 bases, V lost 6 bases, and 2 bases had no gene match. This CDR3 reads CASRGQSYEQYV. Here the CDR3 DNA reads TGTGCCAGCAGGGGACAGAGCTACGAGCAGTACGTC.

The J gene is TRBJ2-1, the V gene TRBV2, with D maybe TRBD2 (6 bases). The CDR3 covers 12 residues. V dropped 6 bases and J dropped 4 bases, with 7 bases sitting between them. Germline CDR1 reads SNHLY; CDR2 reads FYNNEI. The CDR3: CASRAGYNEQFF. The CDR3 bases are TGTGCCAGCAGGGCGGGATACAATGAGCAGTTCTTC. Filled out from reference TRBV2 and TRBJ2-1, the complete variable domain reads EPEVTQTPSHQVTQMGQEVILRCVPISNHLYFYWYRQILGQKVEFLVSFYNNEISEKSEIFDDQFSVERPDGSNFTLKIRSTKLEDSAMYFCASRAGYNEQFFGPGTRLTVL.

The chain employs TRBV4-2 and TRBJ1-2, with TRBD1 identical over 7 bases. The CDR3 has 14 amino acids. CDR1 is LGHNA and CDR2 is YNFKEQ in the germline V gene. With V trimmed by 6 bases and J by 2 bases, 6 bases remained unmatched. CDR3 coding DNA: TGTGCCAGCAGTCACAGGGGAAGGAACTATGGCTACACCTTC. It is translated as CASSHRGRNYGYTF.

The V gene is TRBV7-9, the J gene TRBJ1-3; 8 positions match TRBD1. Germline CDR1 SEHNR, CDR2 FQNEAQ (reference sequence). CDR3 length: 18 amino acids. With V trimmed by 5 bases and J by 0 bases, 12 bases remained unmatched. CDR3 region: CASSPLSRGQISGNTIYF. The DNA of the CDR3 is TGTGCCAGCAGCCCCCTTAGCAGGGGGCAGATCTCTGGAAACACCATATATTTT.

This chain connects TRBV7-2 to TRBJ2-1; 12 bases are a match to TRBD2. V lost 1 base and J lost 7; bases outside the gene matches: 5. The CDR3 sequence is 16 residues long. Germline assignment: CDR1 SGHTA and CDR2 FQGNSA. In DNA form, the CDR3 reads TGTGCCAGCAGCTTAGTGCTAGCGGGGGGGCAAAATGAGCAGTTCTTC. Translating it yields CASSLVLAGGQNEQFF.

The chain has TRBV10-3 and TRBJ1-5; TRBD1 matches 8 bases. The CDR3 extends over 13 amino acids. The V and J ends lost 4 bases and 4 bases, in that order; junction bases with no gene match: 0. The germline gives CDR1 ENHRY, CDR2 SYGVKD. CDR3 sequence: CAISGTGNQPQHF. As DNA, the CDR3 is TGTGCCATCAGTGGGACAGGGAATCAGCCCCAGCATTTT.

The chain has TRBV6-5 and TRBJ1-4; D call uncertain. Germline loops: CDR1 MNHEY, CDR2 SVGAGI. The V end was cut by 6 bases, the J end by 0 bases, with 11 bases between. The CDR3 covers 15 residues. CDR3 in DNA: TGTGCCAGCAGCTCCGCGCTACCAACTAATGAAAAACTGTTTTTT. This codes for CASSSALPTNEKLFF.

This rearrangement joins TRBV18 to TRBJ1-3, with D unresolved. Germline V lookup: CDR1 KGHSH, CDR2 LQKENI. Trimming took 5 bases from V and 3 from J, leaving 11 bases between them. The CDR3 is 14 residues long. The CDR3 here is CASSMDSIGNTIYF. The CDR3 DNA reads as TGTGCCAGCTCAATGGACTCAATTGGAAACACCATATATTTT.

This sequence joins TRBV15 and TRBJ1-1, with D unresolved. CDR1 is LNHNV and CDR2 is YYDKDF in the germline V gene (reference sequence). The CDR3 consists of 16 residues. The ends were cut back, 0 bases at V and 0 bases at J, with 11 bases in the middle. CDR3 amino acids: CATSRDTGRMNTEAFF. As DNA, the CDR3 is TGTGCCACCAGCAGAGATACGGGAAGGATGAACACTGAAGCTTTCTTT. The whole variable domain, remainder taken from reference TRBV15 and TRBJ1-1, is DAMVIQNPRYQVTQFGKPVTLSCSQTLNHNVMYWYQQKSSQAPKLLFHYYDKDFNNEADTPDNFQSRRPNTSFCFLDIRSPGLGDTAMYLCATSRDTGRMNTEAFFGQGTRLTVV.

The CDR3 reads CASSLGQGDYNEQFF. In nucleotides, the CDR3 is TGTGCCAGCAGTTTAGGACAGGGGGATTACAATGAGCAGTTCTTC. The chain joins TRBV28 to TRBJ2-1, with 10 bases identical to TRBD1. Germline values: CDR1 MDHEN, CDR2 SYDVKM. J lost 4 bases, V lost 2 bases, and 2 bases had no gene match. The length of the CDR3 is 15 residues.

The chain has TRBV18 and TRBJ1-2; possible D gene TRBD1, 5 bases. Germline CDR1 reads KGHSH; CDR2 reads LQKENI. The CDR3 is 13 amino acids. V dropped 1 base and J dropped 9 bases, with 12 bases sitting between them. The CDR3 loop is CASSPQVGPSYTF. The CDR3 bases are TGTGCCAGCTCACCACAAGTGGGGCCGAGCTACACCTTC.

This chain links TRBV7-2 with TRBJ1-2, with no clear D. This CDR3 is built from 13 residues. The germline V gene encodes CDR1 SGHTA and CDR2 FQGNSA. Trimming pared 1 base from V and 2 bases from J, leaving 5 bases between. Here the CDR3 reads CASSLERNYGYTF. In DNA, the CDR3 is TGTGCCAGCAGCTTAGAACGGAACTATGGCTACACCTTC. Supplemented by reference TRBV7-2 and TRBJ1-2, the full variable domain reads GAGVSQSPSNKVTEKGKDVELRCDPISGHTALYWYRQSLGQGLEFLIYFQGNSAPDKSGLPSDRFSAERTGGSVSTLTIQRTQQEDSAVYLCASSLERNYGYTFGSGTRLTVV.

This rearrangement joins TRBV6-5 to TRBJ1-6, with D unresolved. The CDR3 runs to 14 residues. Germline CDR1 is MNHEY and CDR2 is SVGAGI. V shed 10 bases and J shed 4 bases, with 14 bases lying between them. As DNA, the CDR3 is TGTGCCACCCAGAGGGATGTTTATAATTCACCCCTCCACTTT. Amino acids: CATQRDVYNSPLHF.

The V and J genes are TRBV4-1 and TRBJ2-1; 8 nucleotides agree with TRBD1. The germline gives CDR1 MGHRA, CDR2 YSYEKL. This CDR3 region has 15 residues. After removal of 5 bases from V and 4 bases from J, the junction contained 7 bases not matched to a gene. The CDR3 loop is CASSYRQGRYNEQFF. The DNA for the CDR3 is TGCGCCAGCAGCTACAGACAGGGGCGTTACAATGAGCAGTTCTTC.

The chain is built from TRBV5-1 and TRBJ1-1; no reliable D call. V was trimmed by 0 bases and J by 4 bases, leaving 7 bases between them. Germline V CDR1 and CDR2: SGHRS, YFSETQ. This CDR3 is 13 amino acids long. CDR3 residues: CASSLASGTEAFF. The CDR3, as DNA: TGCGCCAGCAGCTTGGCCTCCGGCACTGAAGCTTTCTTT.

J is TRBJ2-1 and V is TRBV3-1 (or the pseudogene TRBV3-2), with 11 bases matching TRBD1. V trimming: 2 bases; J trimming: 0 bases; junction bases outside the gene matches: 3. This CDR3 contains 17 residues. Germline loops: CDR1 LGHDT, CDR2 YNNKEL (reference sequence). CDR3 protein: CASSQWTGGFSYNEQFF. The CDR3 nucleotides read TGTGCCAGCAGCCAATGGACAGGGGGCTTCTCCTACAATGAGCAGTTCTTC.